One sample yielded the 24 T cell receptor beta chains listed below, sequenced in a study of T cell repertoires in cytomegalovirus infection (dated by TCRdb to about 2019). TCRdb shows the sequencer as Illumina HiSeq 1500. The public reads were run again by TCRdb, first through fastp at Q25 and then through MiXCR, and only productive beta chains were kept. Rows with a matching CDR3 protein are joined into one entry that keeps the most common DNA and genes. The sample contains roughly 250,000 distinct CDR3 sequences, roughly 20% of them found a single time. The ten largest clones represent 15% to 20% of the sample. Sequencing was carried out using CD8+ T cells from PBMCs. These receptors all stem from a human donor in good health (CMV status not recorded). Some clones in this sample may be carry-over from other donors' samples.

This chain links TRBV11-1 with TRBJ2-7, with 12 positions matching TRBD1. After removal of 5 bases from V and 0 bases from J, the junction contained 8 bases not matched to a gene. CDR3 size: 17 residues. The germline V gene has CDR1 SGHAT and CDR2 FQDESV (reference sequence). CDR3: CASSAGTGGLSSYEQYF. CDR3 bases: TGTGCCAGCAGCGCCGGGACAGGGGGCTTAAGCTCCTACGAGCAGTACTTC.

The chain has TRBV29-1 and TRBJ1-2; D may be TRBD1 (6 bases). The germline gives CDR1 SQVTM, CDR2 ANQGSEA. Trimming took off 3 bases at V and 8 bases at J, with 13 bases between the two ends. The CDR3 is made up of 12 amino acids. The CDR3 here is CSVDQGMRGYTF. The CDR3 nucleotides read TGCAGCGTTGACCAGGGGATGCGCGGCTACACCTTC.

The V gene is TRBV13, the J gene TRBJ2-1, with 8 bases lining up with TRBD2. The CDR3 consists of 19 residues. Trimming took 0 bases from V and 5 from J; bases not matched to a gene: 15. Germline V gives CDR1 PRHDT, CDR2 FYEKMQ (reference sequence). CDR3 nucleotides: TGTGCCAGCAGCTTAGGCCCCTCGAATGCGGGGGGAGATAACAATGAGCAGTTCTTC. Translated, it gives CASSLGPSNAGGDNNEQFF.

This clonotype has just a few counts. V usage is TRBV7-6 and J usage is TRBJ2-2; 7 positions agree with TRBD1. This CDR3 is 12 amino acids long. V was pared by 9 bases and J by 4 bases, with 2 bases of the junction left unmatched. Per the germline V gene, CDR1 is SGHVS and CDR2 is FNYEAQ. This CDR3 reads CARQGSTGELFF. The CDR3 nucleotides read TGTGCCAGACAGGGGAGCACCGGGGAGCTGTTTTTT.

The chain combines TRBV29-1 with TRBJ1-1; possible D gene TRBD1, 5 bases. Trimming stripped 4 bases from V and 7 bases from J, with 7 bases between. CDR3 length: 10 residues. Germline assignment: CDR1 SQVTM and CDR2 ANQGSEA. The CDR3 bases are TGCAGCGTTGTGGGGGATGAAGCTTTCTTT. Protein product: CSVVGDEAFF.

In its sample, this clonotype was seen a few times. The chain combines TRBV29-1 with TRBJ2-2, with 7 bases aligning to TRBD2. With V trimmed by 7 bases and J by 3 bases, 11 bases remained unmatched. From germline, CDR1 is SQVTM and CDR2 ANQGSEA. The CDR3 contains 15 residues. CDR3 nucleotide sequence: TGCAGCGCCTTGTGGGGGGGAGAGTACACCGGGGAGCTGTTTTTT. Translating gives CSALWGGEYTGELFF.

This clonotype occurred a few times. This sequence joins TRBV7-7 and TRBJ2-1; 10 bases align to TRBD2. The CDR3 covers 16 residues. CDR1 and CDR2 from the germline V gene are SSHAT and FNYEAQ (reference sequence). Trimming at V came to 2 bases and at J to 4 bases, leaving 5 bases not matched to a gene. For the CDR3, the DNA is TGTGCCAGCAGCTTATCTAGCGGGGGCCCATACAATGAGCAGTTCTTC. Its protein product is CASSLSSGGPYNEQFF.

This clonotype was seen a handful of times. This rearrangement joins TRBV2 to TRBJ2-1; 7 bases are shared with TRBD2. Germline CDR1 reads SNHLY; CDR2 reads FYNNEI. CDR3 length: 13 amino acids. V shed 9 bases and J 8 bases; nucleotides not matched to a gene: 10. The CDR3 region has the DNA TGTGCCAGTCCCGGGGGGATTGGGGATGAGCAGTTCTTC. Translation gives CASPGGIGDEQFF.

This clonotype was observed at least ten times. The rearrangement joins TRBV10-3 to TRBJ2-5; TRBD1 matches 9 bases. Germline V CDR1 and CDR2: ENHRY, SYGVKD. This CDR3 region has 17 residues. J was trimmed by 3 bases and V by 2 bases; bases with no gene match: 10. DNA of the CDR3: TGTGCCATCAGTGAGCCGGCGACAGGGGGGAAAGAAGAGACCCAGTACTTC. It codes for CAISEPATGGKEETQYF.

This clonotype was observed a handful of times. The J gene is TRBJ2-2, the V gene TRBV5-1; 7 bases line up with TRBD2. V gave up 7 bases and J gave up 0 bases; unmatched junction bases: 3. The CDR3 sequence is 14 residues long. Germline V lookup: CDR1 SGHRS, CDR2 YFSETQ. The CDR3 DNA follows: TGCGCCAGCGGGGAGGGGACGAACACCGGGGAGCTGTTTTTT. It translates to CASGEGTNTGELFF. The variable domain in full, with the rest retrieved from reference TRBV5-1 and TRBJ2-2, is KAGVTQTPRYLIKTRGQQVTLSCSPISGHRSVSWYQQTPGQGLQFLFEYFSETQRNKGNFPGRFSGRQFSNSRSEMNVSTLELGDSALYLCASGEGTNTGELFFGEGSRLTVL.

In this sample, this clonotype turned up many times. The CDR3 loop is CASSLVASGVDEQFF. CDR3 DNA: TGTGCCAGCAGCTTAGTGGCTAGCGGGGTGGATGAGCAGTTCTTC. The rearrangement uses TRBV7-8 and TRBJ2-1, with 9 bases fitting TRBD2. V gave up 1 base and J gave up 8 bases; unmatched junction bases: 6. The CDR3 contains 15 residues. Germline CDR1 SGHVS, CDR2 FQNEAQ.

V gene TRBV11-1 combines with J gene TRBJ2-3, with 8 bases identical to TRBD2. Germline CDR1 reads SGHAT; CDR2 reads FQDESV (reference sequence). CDR3 size: 14 residues. J gave up 4 bases and V 6 bases, and 6 bases lay outside the gene matches. CDR3 loop: CASRTSGPPDTQYF. CDR3 sequence (DNA): TGTGCCAGCAGAACTAGCGGCCCGCCAGATACGCAGTATTTT.

There are a few counts of this clonotype. The chain is built from TRBV30 and TRBJ1-1; TRBD1 matches 7 bases. J gave up 9 bases and V 0 bases, and 4 bases lay outside the gene matches. Per the germline V gene, CDR1 is GTSNPN and CDR2 is SVGIG (reference sequence). CDR3 size: 12 residues. The CDR3 DNA reads TGTGCCTGGAGTGTTATGGACAGGAAAGCTTTCTTT. Protein: CAWSVMDRKAFF.

The chain recombines TRBV18 with TRBJ1-5; D gene uncertain. The CDR3 consists of 16 residues. Deletions cut 3 bases from V and 0 bases from J, with 12 bases between. CDR1 KGHSH and CDR2 LQKENI come from the germline V gene. CDR3 sequence (DNA): TGTGCCAGCTCACCTTCTCAGGACTATAGCAATCAGCCCCAGCATTTT. Amino acids: CASSPSQDYSNQPQHF.

This clonotype has a handful of counts. The rearrangement joins TRBV14 to TRBJ2-7; 7 bases agree with TRBD2. Germline CDR1 SGHDN, CDR2 FVKESK. The junction had 4 bases not matched to a gene; V was cut back by 2 bases and J by 6 bases. The CDR3 consists of 13 residues. The CDR3 loop reads CASSQYGGGEQYF. The CDR3 DNA sequence: TGTGCCAGCAGCCAATATGGGGGGGGCGAGCAGTACTTC. Based on the CDR3 plus reference TRBV14 and TRBJ2-7, the full variable domain is EAGVTQFPSHSVIEKGQTVTLRCDPISGHDNLYWYRRVMGKEIKFLLHFVKESKQDESGMPNNRFLAERTGGTYSTLKVQPAELEDSGVYFCASSQYGGGEQYFGPGTRLTVT.

This clonotype occurred a few times. The chain links TRBV19 to TRBJ1-1; D gene unclear. CDR1 and CDR2 (germline): LNHDA, SQIVND (reference sequence). The length of the CDR3 is 13 residues. V was shortened by 9 bases and J by 2 bases, with 13 bases between the two germline ends. The CDR3 spells CASIDGSNTEAFF. CDR3 DNA: TGTGCCAGCATAGACGGCAGTAACACTGAAGCTTTCTTT.

The chain joins TRBV4-1 to TRBJ1-5; D unresolved. From germline, CDR1 is MGHRA and CDR2 YSYEKL. V lost 4 bases, J lost 2 bases, and 15 bases lay in between. CDR3 length equals 16 residues. The DNA of the CDR3 is TGCGCCAGCAGCCCCTTACCGGGTCCGGGCAATCAGCCCCAGCATTTT. It codes for CASSPLPGPGNQPQHF.

The V and J genes are TRBV20-1 and TRBJ1-1, with a possible D match to TRBD1 (5 bases). The length of the CDR3 is 14 residues. Trimming took 3 bases from V and 2 from J, leaving 13 bases between them. From germline, CDR1 is DFQATT and CDR2 SNEGSKA (reference sequence). CDR3 loop: CSASDLGGNTEAFF. CDR3 sequence (DNA): TGCAGTGCTAGCGACCTGGGGGGAAACACTGAAGCTTTCTTT.

This clonotype was observed a handful of times. The J gene is TRBJ2-3, the V gene TRBV28, with 7 bases that match TRBD2. With 7 bases clipped from V and 2 bases from J, the junction kept 6 bases outside the gene matches. Germline values: CDR1 MDHEN, CDR2 SYDVKM. The CDR3 is 14 residues long. The CDR3 DNA reads as TGTGCCAGCATTGGGACTACCTACACAGATACGCAGTATTTT. Translation gives CASIGTTYTDTQYF.

V usage is TRBV5-1 and J usage is TRBJ2-3; no definite D call. There are 14 residues in the CDR3. From germline, CDR1 is SGHRS and CDR2 YFSETQ. The V gene lost 4 bases and the J gene lost 3 bases, with 12 bases spanning the gap. CDR3 DNA sequence: TGCGCCAGCAGCACCTATCTTAGTACAGATACGCAGTATTTT. Translating gives CASSTYLSTDTQYF.

The chain couples TRBV9 to TRBJ2-1; D is unresolved. This CDR3 comprises 15 residues. V was shortened by 0 bases and J by 5 bases, with 12 bases between the two germline ends. Germline V gene sequence: CDR1 SGDLS, CDR2 YYNGEE. The CDR3 coding sequence is TGTGCCAGCAGCGTAGATCATCGGTCCAACAATGAGCAGTTCTTC. Translated: CASSVDHRSNNEQFF.

This clonotype was found once. V usage is TRBV7-2 and J usage is TRBJ2-3, with 8 positions matching TRBD1. Germline lookup yields CDR1 SGHTA and CDR2 FQGNSA. V lost 5 bases, J lost 1 base, and 5 bases stayed unmatched. This CDR3 region has 15 residues. The DNA for the CDR3 is TGTGCCAGCAGCACCGGGACAGGCGGCACAGATACGCAGTATTTT. The encoded protein is CASSTGTGGTDTQYF.

This clonotype was counted at least ten times. The CDR3 reads CASSQDPVNQPQHF. Here the CDR3 DNA reads TGTGCCAGCAGCCAAGATCCAGTGAATCAGCCCCAGCATTTT. The chain carries TRBV4-2 and TRBJ1-5; no clear D gene. Per the germline V gene, CDR1 is LGHNA and CDR2 is YNFKEQ. CDR3 length: 14 amino acids. With 0 bases removed from V and 4 bases from J, the gap between germline ends came to 7 bases.

The J gene is TRBJ2-2, the V gene TRBV2; D not resolved. Germline loops: CDR1 SNHLY, CDR2 FYNNEI. The length of the CDR3 is 11 residues. V was shortened by 3 bases and J by 5 bases, with 1 base between the two germline ends. The CDR3 reads CASSETGELFF. The CDR3 DNA is TGTGCCAGCAGTGAGACCGGGGAGCTGTTTTTT.